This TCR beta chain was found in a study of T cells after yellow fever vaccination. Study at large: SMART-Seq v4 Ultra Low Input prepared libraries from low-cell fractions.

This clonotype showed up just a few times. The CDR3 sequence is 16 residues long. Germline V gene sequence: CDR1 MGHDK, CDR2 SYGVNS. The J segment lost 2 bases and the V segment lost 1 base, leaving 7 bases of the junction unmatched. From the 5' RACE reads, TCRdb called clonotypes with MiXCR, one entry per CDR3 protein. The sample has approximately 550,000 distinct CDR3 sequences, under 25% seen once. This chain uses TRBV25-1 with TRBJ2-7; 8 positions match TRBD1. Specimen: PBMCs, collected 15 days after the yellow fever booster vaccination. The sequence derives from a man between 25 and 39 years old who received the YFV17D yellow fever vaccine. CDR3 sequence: CASSESVTGDTYEQYF. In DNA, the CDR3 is TGTGCCAGCAGTGAATCGGTGACAGGGGATACCTACGAGCAGTACTTC.